One sample yielded the 18 T cell receptor beta chains listed below, sequenced in a study of cytomegalovirus exposure and HLA in healthy donors. The PCR used 60 Vbeta and 13 Jbeta primers. This table comes from immunoSEQ multiplex PCR, and its TCRdb copy is limited to in-frame clones, with some not included. The sample table includes tens of thousands of clones. Sequenced material: PBMCs. The receptors were sampled from a young woman in good health and CMV-seropositive.

The chain combines TRBV23-1 with TRBJ1-6; D is possibly TRBD1 (6 bases). TRBV23-1 is an ORF; its function is uncertain. V gave up 7 bases and J gave up 6 bases, with 19 bases separating them. The CDR3 has 16 residues. This CDR3 is CASTNPQGRPNSPLHF. The CDR3 DNA reads TGCGCCAGCACAAACCCCCAGGGGCGACCTAATTCACCCCTCCACTTT.

The V gene is TRBV4-1, the J gene TRBJ1-1; no clear D. Looked up from germline, CDR1 is MGHRA and CDR2 is YSYEKL. The CDR3 spans 13 residues. Deletions cut 0 bases from V and 3 bases from J, with 5 bases between. The CDR3 nucleotides are TGCGCCAGCAGCCAAGATGAGGACACTGAAGCTTTCTTT. Its translation is CASSQDEDTEAFF.

V usage is TRBV18 and J usage is TRBJ2-5; TRBD1 might be the D (5 bases). The CDR3 contains 13 residues. V lost 4 bases and J 5 bases, leaving 11 bases between the germline ends. Per the germline V gene, CDR1 is KGHSH and CDR2 is LQKENI. In DNA, the CDR3 is TGTGCCAGCTCACAGGGGTCTCAGGAGACCCAGTACTTC. It codes for CASSQGSQETQYF.

The CDR3 region is CASNPLGGGIYEQYF. The CDR3 DNA is TGTGCCAGCAATCCCCTGGGCGGGGGGATCTACGAGCAGTACTTC. The J gene is TRBJ2-7, the V gene TRBV2, with TRBD2 matching 8 bases. The trim removed 7 bases at V and 3 bases at J, leaving 11 bases unmatched. Germline CDR1 reads SNHLY; CDR2 reads FYNNEI. The CDR3 sequence is 15 residues long. Combining the CDR3 with reference TRBV2 and TRBJ2-7 gives the whole variable domain EPEVTQTPSHQVTQMGQEVILRCVPISNHLYFYWYRQILGQKVEFLVSFYNNEISEKSEIFDDQFSVERPDGSNFTLKIRSTKLEDSAMYFCASNPLGGGIYEQYFGPGTRLTVT.

This sequence joins TRBV29-1 and TRBJ1-2; 9 nucleotides agree with TRBD1. V was pared by 5 bases and J by 0 bases, with 13 bases of the junction left unmatched. The germline V gene has CDR1 SQVTM and CDR2 ANQGSEA. The CDR3 runs to 17 residues. CDR3 sequence reads: CSVFRGTGPQSNYGYTF. The CDR3 region has the DNA TGCAGCGTTTTCCGTGGGACAGGGCCTCAATCTAACTATGGCTACACCTTC.

V is TRBV29-1 and J is TRBJ2-7; D uncertain. Trimming removed 4 bases at V and 5 bases at J, with 6 bases between. In germline, CDR1 is SQVTM, CDR2 ANQGSEA. The CDR3 consists of 10 residues. CDR3 sequence reads: CSVGGDEQYF. The CDR3 DNA reads as TGCAGCGTTGGAGGCGACGAGCAGTACTTC.

The chain joins TRBV15 to TRBJ2-5; 8 bases fit TRBD1. V lost 0 bases and J lost 5; bases outside the gene matches: 5. CDR3 size: 15 residues. CDR1 is LNHNV and CDR2 is YYDKDF in the germline V gene (reference sequence). CDR3 in amino acids: CATSREPTGGETQYF. CDR3 coding DNA: TGTGCCACCAGCAGAGAACCTACAGGGGGGGAGACCCAGTACTTC.

The chain uses TRBV5-1 and TRBJ1-1; D is unresolved. V shed 0 bases and J shed 6 bases, with 12 bases lying between them. The germline V gene encodes CDR1 SGHRS and CDR2 YFSETQ. The length of the CDR3 is 14 residues. The CDR3 sequence: CASSLEDRRAEAFF. As DNA, the CDR3 is TGCGCCAGCAGCTTGGAAGACCGACGGGCTGAAGCTTTCTTT. Based on the CDR3 plus reference TRBV5-1 and TRBJ1-1, the full variable domain is KAGVTQTPRYLIKTRGQQVTLSCSPISGHRSVSWYQQTPGQGLQFLFEYFSETQRNKGNFPGRFSGRQFSNSRSEMNVSTLELGDSALYLCASSLEDRRAEAFFGQGTRLTVV.

J is TRBJ2-5 and V is TRBV6-1; D unresolved. The CDR3 runs 15 residues. V lost 6 bases to trimming and J lost 5 bases, with 19 bases between them. Germline CDR1 reads MNHNS; CDR2 reads SASEGT. The CDR3 DNA is TGTGCCAGCAGACCACCGCGATTGACAACCGAGACCCAGTACTTC. It is translated as CASRPPRLTTETQYF.

The chain combines TRBV28 with TRBJ2-7; D gene unclear. This CDR3 is 12 amino acids long. From germline, CDR1 is MDHEN and CDR2 SYDVKM. The germline V and J ends were trimmed by 3 bases and 3 bases, with 6 bases remaining between them. CDR3 coding DNA: TGTGCCAGCAGTTTCCTCTACTACGAGCAGTACTTC. This codes for CASSFLYYEQYF. The full variable domain, with the rest looked up from reference TRBV28 and TRBJ2-7, is DVKVTQSSRYLVKRTGEKVFLECVQDMDHENMFWYRQDPGLGLRLIYFSYDVKMKEKGDIPEGYSVSREKKERFSLILESASTNQTSMYLCASSFLYYEQYFGPGTRLTVT.

V usage is TRBV10-3 and J usage is TRBJ1-1, with 9 bases lining up with TRBD1. This CDR3 is 14 amino acids long. Germline V CDR1 and CDR2: ENHRY, SYGVKD. J lost 2 bases, V lost 7 bases, and 5 bases had no gene match. For the CDR3, the DNA is TGTGCCATCAAACCGGGACAGGGTAACACTGAAGCTTTCTTT. Its protein is CAIKPGQGNTEAFF.

This clone is medium-sized by frequency. V is TRBV27 and J is TRBJ1-2; 7 bases agree with TRBD1. The CDR3 runs 14 residues. With V trimmed by 4 bases and J by 5 bases, 7 bases remained unmatched. The germline gives CDR1 MNHEY, CDR2 SMNVEV (reference sequence). CDR3: CASSSSGGRYGYTF. CDR3 nucleotides: TGTGCCAGCAGTTCCTCAGGGGGGAGGTATGGCTACACCTTC.

The V and J genes are TRBV9 and TRBJ2-3, with 8 bases lining up with TRBD1. The CDR3 has 16 amino acids. V trimming: 3 bases; J trimming: 0 bases; junction bases outside the gene matches: 6. Germline CDR1 is SGDLS and CDR2 is YYNGEE. The CDR3 here is CASSDPGQVSTDTQYF. CDR3 in DNA: TGTGCCAGCAGCGACCCGGGACAGGTGAGCACAGATACGCAGTATTTT.

V is TRBV7-6 and J is TRBJ2-5; the match to TRBD2 covers 7 bases. The trim removed 3 bases at V and 11 bases at J, leaving 12 bases unmatched. There are 14 residues in the CDR3. Germline values: CDR1 SGHVS, CDR2 FNYEAQ. CDR3 sequence reads: CASSLGVEAGEQYF. As DNA, the CDR3 is TGTGCCAGCAGCTTGGGTGTGGAGGCGGGGGAGCAGTACTTC.

The rearrangement joins TRBV29-1 to TRBJ2-1; possibly TRBD1 for D (5 bases). CDR3 size: 15 residues. The germline V gene encodes CDR1 SQVTM and CDR2 ANQGSEA. V lost 7 bases, J lost 3 bases, and 19 bases lay in between. The CDR3 DNA reads as TGCAGCGCAGACCCAGATCTGGGGCTCTACAATGAGCAGTTCTTC. Translation gives CSADPDLGLYNEQFF.

The chain links TRBV6-5 to TRBJ1-4, with TRBD1 matching over 10 bases. Germline V gene sequence: CDR1 MNHEY, CDR2 SVGAGI. Trimming at V came to 5 bases and at J to 8 bases, leaving 5 bases not matched to a gene. This CDR3 comprises 14 residues. For the CDR3, the DNA is TGTGCCAGCAGTCGGACAGGGGGATTCGAAAAACTGTTTTTT. Its translation is CASSRTGGFEKLFF.

The V and J genes are TRBV28 and TRBJ1-1; possibly TRBD1 for D (6 bases). V was shortened by 9 bases and J by 0 bases, with 8 bases between the two germline ends. From germline, CDR1 is MDHEN and CDR2 SYDVKM. CDR3 size: 12 residues. CDR3 nucleotides: TGTGCCAGTAGACAGGTGAACACTGAAGCTTTCTTT. It is translated as CASRQVNTEAFF.

The chain couples TRBV6-1 to TRBJ1-2, with a weak D call TRBD1 (6 bases). In germline, CDR1 is MNHNS, CDR2 SASEGT. Trimming pared 6 bases from V and 11 bases from J, leaving 19 bases between. This CDR3 has 13 residues. The chain's CDR3 is CASRELSVGHYTF. The CDR3, as DNA: TGTGCCAGCAGGGAACTAAGCGTGGGACATTACACCTTC.